This T cell receptor beta chain comes out of a study of blood T cell repertoires in COVID-19. Study summary: COVID-19 samples from acute and convalescent phases originated in the United States, Italy and Spain. PBMCs, B-cell-depleted T cells, or T cells provided the cDNA or gDNA that made up the material.

The CDR3 is made up of 15 amino acids. How the authors handled the data: How many nucleated cells were present was estimated from reference gene primer amplification. Sequenced by immunoSEQ multiplex PCR; TCRdb stores in-frame clones only, minus some. That table gives V, J and clone size, and the DNA gave D and trimming. The sample holds 150,000 to 200,000 clones, under 85% seen once. The V gene is TRBV7-5, the J gene TRBJ1-6; the D segment call TRBD1 is taken from the table without a DNA check. TRBV7-5 is flagged as a pseudogene. Sequencing input: peripheral blood. The receptor's source is a man in his 60s with active or convalescent COVID-19. The CDR3 loop reads CVRSLGGRDNSPLHF. Written as DNA, the CDR3 is TGTGTCAGAAGCTTAGGGGGCAGGGATAATTCACCCCTCCACTTT.